The 8 T cell receptor beta chains below were found in one sample sequenced in a study of blood T cell repertoires in COVID-19. Libraries were prepared by immunoSEQ multiplex PCR; TCRdb keeps only in-frame clonotypes and omits some of them. The repertoire holds about 78,000 clones, with less than 95% as singletons. The specimen sequenced was peripheral blood. These receptors all stem from a woman aged 45-65 years in a cohort sampled during active COVID-19.

The chain links TRBV6-5 to TRBJ1-2, with D possibly matching TRBD1 (6 bases). Per germline, CDR1 MNHEY and CDR2 SVGAGI. The CDR3 has 14 amino acids. V was shortened by 6 bases and J by 2 bases, with 13 bases between the two germline ends. The CDR3 sequence is CASRVGRGNYGYTF. The CDR3 DNA is TGTGCCAGCAGGGTGGGCAGGGGCAACTATGGCTACACCTTC.

The J gene is TRBJ1-6, the V gene TRBV7-9; 7 positions agree with TRBD1. The CDR3 extends over 14 amino acids. V dropped 5 bases and J dropped 9; count of bases not matched to a gene: 7. Germline V CDR1 and CDR2: SEHNR, FQNEAQ (reference sequence). The CDR3 DNA sequence: TGTGCCAGCAGCCGTGACAGGGCAGGTTCACCCCTCCACTTT. Translating it yields CASSRDRAGSPLHF.

The genes are TRBV7-3 and TRBJ2-7; 7 bases line up with TRBD2. Looked up from germline, CDR1 is SGHTA and CDR2 is FQGTGA. The CDR3 totals 13 residues. The trim removed 6 bases at V and 5 bases at J, leaving 7 bases unmatched. The CDR3 DNA reads TGTGCCAGCAGTACACCGACTAGCAACGAGCAGTACTTC. Translation: CASSTPTSNEQYF.

This chain uses TRBV18 with TRBJ2-5; D is perhaps TRBD1 (5 bases). The CDR3 totals 13 residues. Germline V gives CDR1 KGHSH, CDR2 LQKENI. Trimming stripped 4 bases from V and 4 bases from J, with 10 bases between. The CDR3 bases are TGTGCCAGCTCACAAGACAGTGTAGAGACCCAGTACTTC. As protein: CASSQDSVETQYF.

This clone was counted a single time. The gene calls are TRBV7-8 and TRBJ2-3; 7 bases are a match to TRBD1. V gave up 3 bases and J gave up 8 bases; unmatched junction bases: 8. The germline gives CDR1 SGHVS, CDR2 FQNEAQ. CDR3 size: 14 residues. For the CDR3, the DNA is TGTGCCAGCAGCTTTGGCCCCTCAGGGGGTACGCAGTATTTT. Translation gives CASSFGPSGGTQYF.

The chain links TRBV27 to TRBJ2-1; the D gene is possibly TRBD1 (5 bases). V shed 6 bases and J shed 10 bases, with 13 bases lying between them. This CDR3 has 12 amino acids. CDR1 and CDR2 (germline): MNHEY, SMNVEV (reference sequence). The CDR3 sequence is CASRRERGEQFF. The CDR3 bases are TGTGCCAGCAGGCGAGAAAGGGGCGAGCAGTTCTTC.

This sequence joins TRBV9 and TRBJ2-7, with 9 bases aligning to TRBD1. Unmatched junction bases numbered 7, after V lost 0 bases and J lost 6 bases. This CDR3 has 15 residues. Germline loops: CDR1 SGDLS, CDR2 YYNGEE. The CDR3 region is CASSVEGQGWGEQYF. The CDR3 DNA reads TGTGCCAGCAGCGTAGAAGGACAGGGGTGGGGCGAGCAGTACTTC.

The chain employs TRBV5-1 and TRBJ2-1; 15 bases map to TRBD2. Germline loops: CDR1 SGHRS, CDR2 YFSETQ. V lost 4 bases and J lost 3; bases outside the gene matches: 8. The CDR3 consists of 18 residues. The CDR3 DNA reads TGCGCCAGCAGCCTGGGGACTAGCGGGAGGTGGGGCTACAATGAGCAGTTCTTC. Residues: CASSLGTSGRWGYNEQFF. Full variable domain (missing parts from reference TRBV5-1 and TRBJ2-1): KAGVTQTPRYLIKTRGQQVTLSCSPISGHRSVSWYQQTPGQGLQFLFEYFSETQRNKGNFPGRFSGRQFSNSRSEMNVSTLELGDSALYLCASSLGTSGRWGYNEQFFGPGTRLTVL.